This T cell receptor (beta chain) stems from a study of cytomegalovirus exposure and HLA in healthy donors. The method was immunoSEQ multiplex PCR; TCRdb's version includes in-frame clones alone and lacks a portion of them. The sample has some 170,000 clones, around nine tenths seen once. Germline loops: CDR1 SNHLY, CDR2 FYNNEI. There are 13 residues in the CDR3. The trim removed 3 bases at V and 16 bases at J, leaving 8 bases unmatched. The source of this sequence is a woman aged 30 to 39 in good health and CMV-seronegative. Material: PBMCs. This chain links TRBV2 with TRBJ2-1; 11 positions agree with TRBD2. CDR3 bases: TGTGCCAGCAGTGACCATCCGCTAGCGGGGGGCTTCTTC. It specifies CASSDHPLAGGFF.